This T cell receptor (beta chain) was recorded in a study of identical twins. Study-wide results and limits: Within cord blood, abundant beta clonotypes carried fewer insertions, but memory repertoires showed no such trend. Analyses of zero insertions could be partly confounded by invariant MAIT and iNKT cells.

V lost 5 bases and J lost 3; bases outside the gene matches: 2. CDR1 and CDR2 from the germline V gene are DFQATT and SNEGSKA (reference sequence). The CDR3 spans 14 residues. Ten or more counts support this clonotype. Its antigen is currently unknown. A universal primer site was added by template switching, and unique molecular identifiers were carried by the cDNA. MiXCR was run by TCRdb on the 5' RACE reads, yielding one entry per CDR3 protein. The table records some 600,000 distinct CDR3 sequences, less than 9% of them present only once. The donor group consisted entirely of healthy Caucasians. These data were also reused for a study on yellow fever vaccine responses in identical twins.

The sequence was collected from a woman under 30 in good health. The chain links TRBV20-1 to TRBJ2-1; TRBD2 agrees at 12 bases. The specimen sequenced was PBMCs. The CDR3 region is CSAQTSGGYNEQFF. The CDR3 DNA is TGCAGTGCTCAGACTAGCGGGGGCTACAATGAGCAGTTCTTC.